This T cell receptor beta chain was found in a study of T cells in Graves' hyperthyroidism and ophthalmopathy. Authors of the study amplified TCR beta CDR3 regions from RNA transcripts. The primer set for the first-round RT-PCR of the TCR CDR3 was HTBI. TCRdb re-called the multiplex PCR reads through MiXCR, storing one row per CDR3 protein. The repertoire holds 450,000 to 500,000 distinct CDR3 sequences, 20% to 25% seen once, with 45% to 50% in the top ten. CDR1 is MDHEN, CDR2 SYDVKM, per germline. The CDR3 extends over 15 amino acids. Trimming removed 4 bases from V and 10 bases from J; junction bases left unmatched: 12.

Sequenced sample: blood. The sequence was collected from a woman aged 70-85 years with Graves' ophthalmopathy. The chain has TRBV28 and TRBJ2-1; 8 bases match TRBD2. CDR3 DNA: TGTGCCAGCAGTTCGGTGGCGGGAGGCTCCTACGAGCAGTTCTTC. This encodes CASSSVAGGSYEQFF.